A selection of T cell receptor beta chains follows, all from one sample in a study of cytomegalovirus exposure and HLA in healthy donors. Measured with immunoSEQ multiplex PCR; TCRdb has only the in-frame clones, and not every one. Among roughly 96,000 clones listed, approximately 74% were seen once. The source material was PBMCs. Receptors were obtained from a female donor in good health and CMV-seropositive. The CDR3 runs from the conserved cysteine through the conserved F or W. The D gene is left open where the match is weak. Only part of the rows carry a size: once, few, many, or a class if the clone is expanded.

TRBD2 TRBJ2-1 TRBV9 - CASSVVVAGVNEQFF TGTGCCAGCAGCGTAGTAGTAGCGGGAGTCAATGAGCAGTTCTTC
- TRBJ2-3 TRBV4-3 - CASSQGGQSADTQYF TGCGCCAGCAGCCAAGGCGGACAGAGCGCAGATACGCAGTATTTT
TRBD1 TRBJ1-2 TRBV30 - CAWRGTGGGYTF TGTGCCTGGAGAGGAACAGGGGGTGGCTACACCTTC
- TRBJ2-1 TRBV6-6 - CASSYNKGSSYNEQFF TGTGCCAGCAGTTACAACAAAGGGAGCTCCTACAATGAGCAGTTCTTC
TRBD1 TRBJ2-7 TRBV19 - CASSFRDRGRNEQYF TGTGCCAGTAGCTTCCGGGACAGGGGCCGGAACGAGCAGTACTTC
- TRBJ1-1 TRBV11-3 - CASSASGETEAFF TGTGCCAGCAGCGCCTCGGGGGAGACTGAAGCTTTCTTT
TRBD1 TRBJ2-7 TRBV5-4 - CASSPGTGGHEQYF TGTGCCAGCAGCCCAGGGACAGGGGGCCACGAGCAGTACTTC
TRBD2 TRBJ2-7 TRBV6-5 - CASSLTSGSPGEQYF TGTGCCAGCAGTTTAACTAGCGGGAGTCCCGGCGAGCAGTACTTC
- TRBJ2-7 TRBV29-1 - CSVGQGANEQYF TGCAGCGTTGGTCAAGGGGCAAACGAGCAGTACTTC
- TRBJ1-2 TRBV19 - CASSATGANYGYTF TGTGCCAGTAGTGCTACGGGAGCTAACTATGGCTACACCTTC
TRBD1 TRBJ1-2 TRBV6-5 - CASSSPGTVSYGYTF TGTGCCAGCAGTTCGCCTGGGACAGTAAGCTATGGCTACACCTTC
- TRBJ2-7 TRBV29-1 - CSALSWGRGKVEQYF TGCAGCGCACTATCCTGGGGCAGGGGAAAGGTCGAGCAGTACTTC
- TRBJ1-6 TRBV2 once CASSGRAAGGNSPLHF TGTGCCAGCAGTGGCCGAGCAGCCGGGGGAAATTCACCCCTCCACTTT
- TRBJ2-1 TRBV6-6 - CASTLTGNEQFF TGTGCCAGCACCCTCACAGGGAATGAGCAGTTCTTC
TRBD2 TRBJ2-2 TRBV6-1 once CASSRLASNTGELFF TGTGCCAGCTCCCGACTAGCTTCGAACACCGGGGAGCTGTTTTTT
- TRBJ1-5 TRBV15 - CATAGYFNQPQHF TGTGCCACCGCAGGGTACTTCAATCAGCCCCAGCATTTT
- TRBJ2-7 TRBV7-2 - CASSPFNGLYEQYF TGTGCCAGCAGCCCCTTTAACGGACTCTACGAGCAGTACTTC
- TRBJ2-7 TRBV13 - CASSAQPGSQPSEQYF TGTGCCAGCAGCGCCCAGCCCGGGTCCCAACCGAGCGAGCAGTACTTC
- TRBJ1-5 TRBV19 - CASSIQAYSNQPQHF TGTGCCAGTAGTATTCAGGCCTATAGCAATCAGCCCCAGCATTTT
TRBD2 TRBJ2-1 TRBV11-3 - CASSSGLAGDNEQFF TGTGCCAGCAGCTCCGGACTAGCGGGGGACAATGAGCAGTTCTTC
TRBD1 TRBJ1-4 TRBV30 once CAWSSGQVNEKLFF TGTGCCTGGAGTTCGGGACAGGTTAATGAAAAACTGTTTTTT
- TRBJ1-2 TRBV6-5 - CASRASGGPYGYTF TGTGCCAGCAGGGCTTCGGGGGGACCCTATGGCTACACCTTC
TRBD1 TRBJ1-2 TRBV4-2 - CASIGQGSYGYTF TGTGCCAGCATAGGACAGGGGAGCTATGGCTACACCTTC
- TRBJ1-1 TRBV5-6 few CASSLAGGATEAFF TGTGCCAGCAGCTTGGCCGGAGGGGCCACTGAAGCTTTCTTT
TRBD1 TRBJ1-2 TRBV5-1 few CASSPRTGHGYTF TGCGCCAGCAGCCCCCGGACAGGGCATGGCTACACCTTC
TRBD1 TRBJ1-1 TRBV29-1 - CSVPDRGRSEAFF TGCAGCGTCCCGGACAGGGGGAGGTCTGAAGCTTTCTTT
- TRBJ2-5 TRBV7-2 - CASSFDAGGRETQYF TGTGCCAGCAGCTTCGATGCCGGGGGAAGGGAGACCCAGTACTTC
- TRBJ1-1 TRBV28 - CASSLTGAGENTEAFF TGTGCCAGCAGCCTAACTGGGGCAGGTGAGAACACTGAAGCTTTCTTT
- TRBJ1-1 TRBV30 few CAWSVGQNTEAFF TGTGCCTGGAGCGTCGGACAAAACACTGAAGCTTTCTTT
- TRBJ2-2 TRBV5-4 - CASSLAGTTNTGELFF TGTGCCAGCAGCTTGGCCGGGACAACTAACACCGGGGAGCTGTTTTTT
- TRBJ2-1 TRBV29-1 - CSVVDPVASYNEQFF TGCAGCGTTGTAGATCCGGTTGCTTCTTACAATGAGCAGTTCTTC